This T cell receptor beta chain was found in a study of blood T cell repertoires in COVID-19. Study-wide context: Acute and convalescent COVID-19 specimens originated in the United States, Italy and Spain. T cells, B-cell-depleted T cells, or PBMCs provided the cDNA or gDNA that served as material.

Everyone who took part was roughly 18 to 95 years old, and they came from about two dozen US areas. Cohort 3 recovery required two negative PCRs, clearance, or symptom resolution. CDR1 and CDR2 (germline): SGHNT, YYREEE (reference sequence). The trim removed 4 bases at V and 2 bases at J, leaving 6 bases unmatched. This CDR3 spans 14 amino acids. TCRdb's copy holds only in-frame clones and misses some; the assay was immunoSEQ multiplex PCR. The data show under 350,000 clones, 90% seen once. Sequencing was done on a sample of PBMCs or T cells enriched from blood (not recorded which). The source is a man aged 55-75 years who had recovered from COVID-19. The chain employs TRBV5-4 and TRBJ2-7, with TRBD1 matching over 7 bases. The CDR3 DNA is TGTGCCAGCAGCCTGCCGGGACAGCCCTACGAGCAGTACTTC. This codes for CASSLPGQPYEQYF. Filled out from reference TRBV5-4 and TRBJ2-7, the complete variable domain reads ETGVTQSPTHLIKTRGQQVTLRCSSQSGHNTVSWYQQALGQGPQFIFQYYREEENGRGNFPPRFSGLQFPNYSSELNVNALELDDSALYLCASSLPGQPYEQYFGPGTRLTVT.